Listed below are T cell receptor beta chains from one sample, sequenced in a study of OX40 agonist ivuxolimab in advanced cancers. TCRdb's table, derived via immunoSEQ multiplex PCR, lists solely in-frame clones and lacks some. The table lists tens of thousands of clones, 85% to 90% of them singletons. The specimen was CD4+ or CD8+ T cells sorted from blood, collected in a trial of the OX40 agonist ivuxolimab. Receptors were obtained from an adult with an advanced solid tumor such as melanoma, head and neck, liver or kidney cancer. The CDR3 runs from the conserved cysteine through the conserved F or W. D genes are given only for firm matches.

>TRBD2|TRBJ2-7|TRBV9
TGTGCCAGCAGCGTAGAAGCTAGCGGATCCTACGAGCAGTACTTC
CASSVEASGSYEQYF
>NA|TRBJ2-5|TRBV28
TGTGCCAGCAGTCCCGAAACGCAAGAGACCCAGTACTTC
CASSPETQETQYF
>NA|TRBJ1-2|TRBV19
TGTGCCAGTATTGAGTCGACCACCTATGGCTACACCTTC
CASIESTTYGYTF
>NA|TRBJ2-1|TRBV10-3
TGTGCCATCACCTCCCAAGCCCTTGATGAGCAGTTCTTC
CAITSQALDEQFF
>TRBD2|TRBJ2-1|TRBV19
TGTGCCAGTAGTATAGTTATTAGCGGGGCCCGGGGCGATGAGCAGTTCTTC
CASSIVISGARGDEQFF
>NA|TRBJ1-1|TRBV23-1
TGCGCCAGCAGTCTGACCCGGGACACCTATGAAGCTTTCTTT
CASSLTRDTYEAFF
>TRBD2|TRBJ2-3|TRBV14
TGTGCCAGCAGCCCTAGCGGGGTTAGCACAGATACGCAGTATTTT
CASSPSGVSTDTQYF
>NA|TRBJ2-5|TRBV27
TGTGCCAGCAGTTTCGGGAGTAGGAGCGAGACCCAGTACTTC
CASSFGSRSETQYF
>NA|TRBJ2-7|TRBV5-6
TGTGCCAGCAGCTTATGGGGGGGCGCCTCCGAGCAGTACTTC
CASSLWGGASEQYF
>TRBD1|TRBJ2-2|TRBV29-1
TGCAGCGTTTTGACAGGGAGAACCGGGGAGCTGTTTTTT
CSVLTGRTGELFF
>NA|TRBJ2-1|TRBV9
TGTGCCAGCAGCGGGGGAGGACGGGAAATCTACAATGAGCAGTTCTTC
CASSGGGREIYNEQFF